This T cell receptor (beta chain) originates from a study of identical twins. Concerning this clonotype itself: Antigen unknown.

TCRdb analysed the 5' RACE reads with MiXCR anew, one entry per CDR3 protein. The sample holds hundreds of thousands of distinct CDR3 sequences, 15% to 20% seen once. Regarding the study as a whole: Models underestimated TCR alpha sharing (out-of-frame) in monozygotic twins. Analyses based on zero insertions could be partly confounded by invariant MAIT and iNKT cells.

A further study also used this sample, focusing on T cells expressing NK-cell markers.

Source material: PBMCs. This receptor was identified in a woman aged 18-35 years in good health.

This CDR3 reads CASSLGVSGTSYEQYF. As DNA, the CDR3 is TGTGCCAGCAGCTTAGGGGTTAGCGGGACCTCCTACGAGCAGTACTTC. The chain is built from TRBV7-9 and TRBJ2-7; the match to TRBD2 covers 8 bases. Germline-derived CDR1 and CDR2 are SEHNR and FQNEAQ (reference sequence). The CDR3 is 16 residues long. V was pared by 1 base and J by 0 bases, with 5 bases of the junction left unmatched.